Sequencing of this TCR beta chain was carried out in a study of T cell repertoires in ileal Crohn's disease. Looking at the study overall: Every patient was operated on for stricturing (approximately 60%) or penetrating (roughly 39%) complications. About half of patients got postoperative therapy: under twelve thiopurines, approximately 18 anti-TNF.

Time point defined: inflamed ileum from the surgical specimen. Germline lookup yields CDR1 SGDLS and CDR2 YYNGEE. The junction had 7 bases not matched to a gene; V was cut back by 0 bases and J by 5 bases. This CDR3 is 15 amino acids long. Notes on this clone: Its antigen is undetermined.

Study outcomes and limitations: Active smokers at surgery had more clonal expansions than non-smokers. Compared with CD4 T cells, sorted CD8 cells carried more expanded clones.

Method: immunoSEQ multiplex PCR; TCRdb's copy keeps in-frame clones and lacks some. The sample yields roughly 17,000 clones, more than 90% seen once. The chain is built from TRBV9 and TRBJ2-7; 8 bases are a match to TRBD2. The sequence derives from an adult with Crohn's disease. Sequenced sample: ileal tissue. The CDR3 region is CASSVGGLAGHEQYF. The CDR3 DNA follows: TGTGCCAGCAGCGTAGGGGGCCTAGCGGGCCACGAGCAGTACTTC.